This TCR beta chain stems from a study of PD-1 blockade in classical Hodgkin lymphoma. Points on this clone: Its target is not known.

Time point reported: newly diagnosed, previously untreated cHL patient sample. Magnetic negative selection of thawed PBMCs was the method by which CD4+ T cells were purified. It was PBMCs in newly diagnosed, untreated classical Hodgkin lymphoma that served as comparison. The method was immunoSEQ multiplex PCR; TCRdb's version includes in-frame clones alone and lacks a portion of them. The table lists roughly 15,000 clones, about 92% of them singletons. V shed 5 bases and J shed 8 bases, with 15 bases lying between them. CDR3 length: 13 amino acids. Germline lookup yields CDR1 MDHEN and CDR2 SYDVKM. General observations from the study: According to reports, newly diagnosed patients had lower baseline TCR diversity than healthy donors, and relapsed/refractory patients had lower baseline TCR diversity still. What caused the repertoire differences, perhaps disease activity or prior therapy, remains undefined.

Sequencing was done on a sample of CD4+ T cells from blood. The chain couples TRBV28 to TRBJ1-2; D may be TRBD1 (5 bases). The sequence was obtained from a human donor with classical Hodgkin lymphoma. In DNA form, the CDR3 reads TGTGCCAGCAGTGGGTCCCAACCAGGGGGCTACACCTTC. As protein: CASSGSQPGGYTF.